These T cell receptor beta chains were read from a single sample in a study of identical twins. MiXCR was run by TCRdb on the 5' RACE reads, yielding one entry per CDR3 protein. The sample shows about 390,000 distinct CDR3 sequences, roughly 9% of them seen only once. The sequencing sample was made of naive T cells sorted from blood. Every receptor here comes from a woman between 50 and 59 years old in good health. Each CDR3 is given with its conserved first and last residue. The D gene is left open where the match is weak. Rows may omit the clone size; those that give it use once, few, many or a size class.

d_call: TRBD1; j_call: TRBJ2-2; cdr3_length: 14; clone_size: few; v_call: TRBV29-1; cdr3_nt: TGCAGCGGGAAACAGGGGACCTCCACCGGGGAGCTGTTTTTT; cdr3_aa: CSGKQGTSTGELFF
d_call: NA; j_call: TRBJ1-2; cdr3_length: 14; clone_size: many; v_call: TRBV5-1; cdr3_nt: TGCGCCAGCCAACTCAGGGGAACTAACTATGGCTACACCTTC; cdr3_aa: CASQLRGTNYGYTF
d_call: TRBD2; j_call: TRBJ2-1; cdr3_length: 15; clone_size: many; v_call: TRBV4-1; cdr3_nt: TGTGCCAGCAGTCCTAGGACTAGCGGGTCGAATGAGCAGTTCTTC; cdr3_aa: CASSPRTSGSNEQFF
d_call: NA; j_call: TRBJ1-2; cdr3_length: 13; clone_size: few; v_call: TRBV6-1; cdr3_nt: TGTGCCAGCAAAAAGCCGGGGGGTAATGGCTACACCTTC; cdr3_aa: CASKKPGGNGYTF
d_call: TRBD1; j_call: TRBJ2-5; cdr3_length: 15; clone_size: many; v_call: TRBV11-2; cdr3_nt: TGTGCCAGCAGCTCGCGACAGGGTCTCTTAGAGACCCAGTACTTC; cdr3_aa: CASSSRQGLLETQYF
d_call: TRBD1; j_call: TRBJ1-1; cdr3_length: 13; clone_size: few; v_call: TRBV2; cdr3_nt: TGTGCCAGCGTCCTCAGGGGGAGCACTGAAGCTTTCTTT; cdr3_aa: CASVLRGSTEAFF
d_call: TRBD2; j_call: TRBJ2-7; cdr3_length: 15; clone_size: few; v_call: TRBV3-1; cdr3_nt: TGTGCCAGCCCCCCAACTAGCGGGAGGACCTACGAGCAGTACTTC; cdr3_aa: CASPPTSGRTYEQYF
d_call: NA; j_call: TRBJ2-7; cdr3_length: 14; clone_size: few; v_call: TRBV28; cdr3_nt: TGTGCCAGCAGTCGGGCGGGCTACCCCTACGAGCAGTACTTC; cdr3_aa: CASSRAGYPYEQYF
d_call: TRBD1; j_call: TRBJ2-7; cdr3_length: 15; clone_size: NA; v_call: TRBV11-2; cdr3_nt: TGTGCCAGCAGCTTAGACCGGGACAGGTCCTACGAGCAGTACTTC; cdr3_aa: CASSLDRDRSYEQYF
d_call: TRBD1; j_call: TRBJ2-7; cdr3_length: 15; clone_size: few; v_call: TRBV29-1; cdr3_nt: TGCAGCGCACGAACGGGGACAGGGGGTTTTTACGAGCAGTACTTC; cdr3_aa: CSARTGTGGFYEQYF
d_call: NA; j_call: TRBJ2-5; cdr3_length: 14; clone_size: NA; v_call: TRBV4-1; cdr3_nt: TGCGCCAGCAGCCAAATGACCCTCCAAGAGACCCAGTACTTC; cdr3_aa: CASSQMTLQETQYF
d_call: TRBD2; j_call: TRBJ2-7; cdr3_length: 16; clone_size: NA; v_call: TRBV7-8; cdr3_nt: TGTGCCAGCAGCTTAGGGGCTAGCGGGTCCTCCTACGAGCAGTACTTC; cdr3_aa: CASSLGASGSSYEQYF
d_call: NA; j_call: TRBJ1-5; cdr3_length: 13; clone_size: few; v_call: TRBV6-2/TRBV6-3; cdr3_nt: TGTGCCAGCAGAACTCATAGCAATCAGCCCCAGCATTTT; cdr3_aa: CASRTHSNQPQHF
d_call: NA; j_call: TRBJ2-7; cdr3_length: 14; clone_size: NA; v_call: TRBV10-3; cdr3_nt: TGTGCCATCAGTGCGGGGTCCGCGGTCTACGAGCAGTACTTC; cdr3_aa: CAISAGSAVYEQYF
d_call: TRBD1; j_call: TRBJ1-1; cdr3_length: 12; clone_size: NA; v_call: TRBV13; cdr3_nt: TGTGCCAGCAGCCCCAGGGGGGCCCCAGCTTTCTTT; cdr3_aa: CASSPRGAPAFF
d_call: TRBD2; j_call: TRBJ2-3; cdr3_length: 14; clone_size: NA; v_call: TRBV18; cdr3_nt: TGTGCCAGCTCACCTGGGCGGGAGTTCGATACGCAGTATTTT; cdr3_aa: CASSPGREFDTQYF
d_call: NA; j_call: TRBJ2-4; cdr3_length: 13; clone_size: few; v_call: TRBV27; cdr3_nt: TGTGCCAGCAGTATACAGGGACAAAACATTCAGTACTTC; cdr3_aa: CASSIQGQNIQYF
d_call: NA; j_call: TRBJ2-3; cdr3_length: 15; clone_size: NA; v_call: TRBV3-1; cdr3_nt: TGTGCCAGCACAACGACCCCCGGGTACACAGATACGCAGTATTTT; cdr3_aa: CASTTTPGYTDTQYF
d_call: TRBD2; j_call: TRBJ2-3; cdr3_length: 20; clone_size: NA; v_call: TRBV11-2; cdr3_nt: TGTGCCAGCAGCTTACGACTAGCGGGAGGGTCCTACTCTAGCACAGATACGCAGTATTTT; cdr3_aa: CASSLRLAGGSYSSTDTQYF
d_call: NA; j_call: TRBJ2-1; cdr3_length: 15; clone_size: many; v_call: TRBV6-4; cdr3_nt: TGTGCCAGCGACCACCCTGCGAAAATCTACAATGAGCAGTTCTTC; cdr3_aa: CASDHPAKIYNEQFF
d_call: NA; j_call: TRBJ1-1; cdr3_length: 14; clone_size: many; v_call: TRBV5-1; cdr3_nt: TGCGCCAGCAGCTTAACCAACGGCGGCACTGAAGCTTTCTTT; cdr3_aa: CASSLTNGGTEAFF
d_call: NA; j_call: TRBJ1-5; cdr3_length: 13; clone_size: many; v_call: TRBV12-3/TRBV12-4; cdr3_nt: TGTGCCAGCAGTTTAGGACGCGGGGAGCCCCAGCATTTT; cdr3_aa: CASSLGRGEPQHF